These 32 T cell receptor beta chains originate from one sample sequenced in a study of cytomegalovirus exposure and HLA in healthy donors. Primers for the PCR totalled 60 Vbeta and 13 Jbeta. Generated by immunoSEQ multiplex PCR, the TCRdb table keeps only in-frame clones and is missing some. The listing contains about 170,000 clones. Sequenced material: PBMCs. Receptors were obtained from a woman aged 18-29 years in good health and CMV-seropositive.

The V call is TRBV6-1, the J call TRBJ2-7, with D perhaps TRBD1 (5 bases). CDR3 length: 13 amino acids. The ends were cut back, 8 bases at V and 5 bases at J, with 16 bases in the middle. Germline-derived CDR1 and CDR2 are MNHNS and SASEGT. In nucleotides, the CDR3 is TGTGCCAGCTGCACAGGCGTGGGCGACGAGCAGTACTTC. It is translated as CASCTGVGDEQYF.

V is TRBV5-4 and J is TRBJ2-3; tentative D call: TRBD1 (5 bases). V was trimmed by 4 bases and J by 1 base, leaving 10 bases between them. CDR1 and CDR2 from the germline V gene are SGHNT and YYREEE (reference sequence). This CDR3 comprises 14 residues. CDR3 protein: CASSRIQGTDTQYF. The CDR3 DNA sequence: TGTGCCAGCAGCCGTATACAGGGCACAGATACGCAGTATTTT.

This rearrangement joins TRBV9 to TRBJ1-3; D is possibly TRBD1 (6 bases). V shed 4 bases and J shed 2 bases, with 10 bases lying between them. CDR3 length equals 14 residues. Per the germline V gene, CDR1 is SGDLS and CDR2 is YYNGEE. The CDR3 loop is CASSFRDTGNTIYF. CDR3 sequence (DNA): TGTGCCAGCAGCTTCCGGGACACTGGAAACACCATATATTTT.

The V and J genes are TRBV2 and TRBJ2-5; no firm D call. Germline CDR1 reads SNHLY; CDR2 reads FYNNEI. Deletions cut 5 bases from V and 4 bases from J, with 11 bases between. The CDR3 sequence is 13 residues long. CDR3 residues: CASSKETRETQYF. The CDR3 bases are TGTGCCAGCAGTAAGGAGACGCGAGAGACCCAGTACTTC.

The chain carries TRBV19 and TRBJ1-2; no clear D gene. Between the trimmed V and J ends, which lost 5 bases and 4 bases, there was a span of 14 bases. The CDR3 consists of 14 residues. CDR1 is LNHDA, CDR2 SQIVND, per germline (reference sequence). The CDR3 region has the DNA TGTGCCAGTAGTCCAGAGCTAGGCCTCTATGGCTACACCTTC. Its protein product is CASSPELGLYGYTF.

This rearrangement joins TRBV5-1 to TRBJ1-1; TRBD1 matches 8 bases. V was pared by 4 bases and J by 5 bases, with 10 bases of the junction left unmatched. This CDR3 has 15 residues. Germline-derived CDR1 and CDR2 are SGHRS and YFSETQ. CDR3 loop: CASSVFTGGGTEAFF. The CDR3 DNA reads as TGCGCCAGCAGCGTATTTACAGGGGGTGGGACTGAAGCTTTCTTT.

The V call is TRBV6-5, the J call TRBJ2-4, with D possibly matching TRBD1 (6 bases). This CDR3 spans 13 amino acids. Trimming shortened V by 6 bases and J by 7 bases, and 13 bases separated the two germline ends. Germline V gives CDR1 MNHEY, CDR2 SVGAGI. This chain's CDR3 is CASSFDRKNIQYF. CDR3 in DNA: TGTGCCAGCAGCTTCGACAGGAAGAACATTCAGTACTTC.

The gene calls are TRBV15 and TRBJ1-4, with a weak D call TRBD1 (5 bases). CDR3 length: 15 amino acids. In germline, CDR1 is LNHNV, CDR2 YYDKDF (reference sequence). The V end was cut by 7 bases, the J end by 4 bases, with 16 bases between. In DNA form, the CDR3 reads TGTGCCACCACAAGCCGGGGGGGTCTTAATGAAAAACTGTTTTTT. Translating it yields CATTSRGGLNEKLFF.

This sequence joins TRBV18 and TRBJ1-5; D unclear. The germline V gene has CDR1 KGHSH and CDR2 LQKENI. This CDR3 has 14 amino acids. V lost 4 bases and J 0 bases, leaving 7 bases between the germline ends. The CDR3: CASSHEGSNQPQHF. CDR3 bases: TGTGCCAGCTCACATGAGGGTAGCAATCAGCCCCAGCATTTT.

The chain employs TRBV30 and TRBJ2-3; a weak D match, TRBD2 (6 bases). The germline CDR1 and CDR2 sequences are GTSNPN and SVGIG (reference sequence). V lost 5 bases and J 4 bases, leaving 25 bases between the germline ends. The CDR3 contains 17 residues. CDR3 in amino acids: CAWQNLRRSGVPDTQYF. CDR3 sequence (DNA): TGTGCCTGGCAAAACCTCAGACGGTCGGGGGTACCAGATACGCAGTATTTT.

The V and J genes are TRBV7-3 and TRBJ1-2; perhaps TRBD1 as D (6 bases). CDR1 is SGHTA, CDR2 FQGTGA, per germline. V dropped 5 bases and J dropped 4 bases, with 14 bases sitting between them. CDR3 length equals 14 residues. CDR3 nucleotides: TGTGCCAGCAGCGTGGACGGGACACTCTATGGCTACACCTTC. As protein: CASSVDGTLYGYTF. Looking up the rest from reference TRBV7-3 and TRBJ1-2 gives the full variable domain: GAGVSQTPSNKVTEKGKYVELRCDPISGHTALYWYRQSLGQGPEFLIYFQGTGAADDSGLPNDRFFAVRPEGSVSTLKIQRTERGDSAVYLCASSVDGTLYGYTFGSGTRLTVV.

This rearrangement joins TRBV28 to TRBJ2-7; TRBD2 matches at 14 bases. The V gene end was trimmed by 4 bases and the J gene end by 0 bases; junction bases not matched to a gene: 8. Germline V gene lookup returns CDR1 MDHEN and CDR2 SYDVKM. The CDR3 consists of 18 residues. This CDR3 is CASSYPGTSGSISYEQYF. In nucleotides, the CDR3 is TGTGCCAGCAGTTACCCCGGGACTAGCGGGAGTATCTCCTACGAGCAGTACTTC.

The chain employs TRBV7-2 and TRBJ2-4, with D hard to call. CDR1 and CDR2 from the germline V gene are SGHTA and FQGNSA. The CDR3 has 16 residues. Trimming removed 6 bases from V and 1 base from J, with 16 bases in between. CDR3 DNA sequence: TGTGCCAGCAGTCCAAAGCCAACCGGGGCCAAAAACATTCAGTACTTC. Protein: CASSPKPTGAKNIQYF.

The chain employs TRBV5-1 and TRBJ2-3; TRBD2 is a possible D gene (6 bases). The CDR3 covers 17 residues. V was cut by 0 bases and J by 4 bases, with 18 bases left in between. The germline V gene has CDR1 SGHRS and CDR2 YFSETQ. CDR3: CASSLAGSGGSPDTQYF. In nucleotides, the CDR3 is TGCGCCAGCAGCTTGGCCGGGAGTGGCGGATCGCCAGATACGCAGTATTTT. The full variable domain, completed using reference TRBV5-1 and TRBJ2-3, is KAGVTQTPRYLIKTRGQQVTLSCSPISGHRSVSWYQQTPGQGLQFLFEYFSETQRNKGNFPGRFSGRQFSNSRSEMNVSTLELGDSALYLCASSLAGSGGSPDTQYFGPGTRLTVL.

The chain couples TRBV19 to TRBJ2-2; 11 bases fit TRBD1. Germline CDR1 and CDR2: LNHDA and SQIVND (reference sequence). The CDR3 sequence is 15 residues long. Losses at the gene ends were 4 bases for V and 6 bases for J; bases not matched to a gene: 4. The CDR3 region has the DNA TGTGCCAGTAGTACCCGGGACAGGGGGGCCGGGGAGCTGTTTTTT. The encoded protein is CASSTRDRGAGELFF. Supplemented by reference TRBV19 and TRBJ2-2, the full variable domain reads DGGITQSPKYLFRKEGQNVTLSCEQNLNHDAMYWYRQDPGQGLRLIYYSQIVNDFQKGDIAEGYSVSREKKESFPLTVTSAQKNPTAFYLCASSTRDRGAGELFFGEGSRLTVL.

The V and J genes are TRBV5-6 and TRBJ2-2; 13 bases are a match to TRBD2. Germline CDR1 and CDR2: SGHDT and YYEEEE. V was clipped by 2 bases and J by 7 bases; unmatched bases: 14. This CDR3 spans 19 amino acids. The CDR3, as DNA: TGTGCCAGCAGCTTCTTTTCCCGACTAGCGGGAGGTCGTAGCGGGGAGCTGTTTTTT. Its protein product is CASSFFSRLAGGRSGELFF. The full variable domain, completed using reference TRBV5-6 and TRBJ2-2, is DAGVTQSPTHLIKTRGQQVTLRCSPKSGHDTVSWYQQALGQGPQFIFQYYEEEERQRGNFPDRFSGHQFPNYSSELNVNALLLGDSALYLCASSFFSRLAGGRSGELFFGEGSRLTVL.

The V gene is TRBV5-6, the J gene TRBJ1-4; D gene uncertain. Germline-derived CDR1 and CDR2 are SGHDT and YYEEEE. Trimming pared 4 bases from V and 10 bases from J, leaving 8 bases between. This CDR3 spans 11 amino acids. In DNA form, the CDR3 reads TGTGCCAGCAGCGCGGTTGGAAAACTGTTTTTT. This translates into CASSAVGKLFF.

The chain uses TRBV5-1 and TRBJ2-7; 11 bases fit TRBD1. The V and J ends lost 0 bases and 10 bases, in that order; junction bases with no gene match: 9. The CDR3 is 15 amino acids. The germline CDR1 and CDR2 sequences are SGHRS and YFSETQ. The CDR3 loop is CASSLAEGQGVLQYF. The CDR3 coding sequence is TGCGCCAGCAGCTTGGCGGAGGGACAGGGGGTCCTTCAGTACTTC.

The genes are TRBV11-3 and TRBJ1-3, with unresolved D. The CDR3 is 13 residues long. Germline CDR1 SGHNT, CDR2 YENEEA. Trimming removed 1 base from V and 11 bases from J, with 12 bases in between. The CDR3 loop reads CASSLAPSEAIYF. The CDR3 coding sequence is TGTGCCAGCAGCTTAGCACCCTCCGAGGCCATATATTTT.

The chain links TRBV6-6 to TRBJ2-3; a weak D match, TRBD2 (5 bases). Germline V gene lookup returns CDR1 MNHNY and CDR2 SVGAGI (reference sequence). CDR3 size: 14 residues. The V and J ends lost 0 bases and 4 bases respectively, with 8 bases between them. The DNA of the CDR3 is TGTGCCAGCAGTTACTCGCAACTAGCAGATACGCAGTATTTT. Its translation is CASSYSQLADTQYF.

The chain combines TRBV6-5 with TRBJ1-1, with 11 bases aligning to TRBD1. This CDR3 is 15 amino acids long. Germline values: CDR1 MNHEY, CDR2 SVGAGI. The V and J ends lost 3 bases and 5 bases, in that order; junction bases with no gene match: 5. DNA of the CDR3: TGTGCCAGCAGTTATTGGGGACAGGGGGGAACTGAAGCTTTCTTT. Protein: CASSYWGQGGTEAFF.

The chain recombines TRBV7-8 with TRBJ2-1, with D perhaps TRBD2 (7 bases). Looked up from germline, CDR1 is SGHVS and CDR2 is FQNEAQ. V was cut by 6 bases and J by 6 bases, with 24 bases left in between. This CDR3 comprises 17 residues. In nucleotides, the CDR3 is TGTGCCAGCAGTTCCCCCCGGGGGGCGGGAGAGTTCAATGAGCAGTTCTTC. Protein: CASSSPRGAGEFNEQFF.

This chain connects TRBV18 to TRBJ1-3, with 9 bases lining up with TRBD1. The CDR3 extends over 15 amino acids. The V gene end was trimmed by 3 bases and the J gene end by 9 bases; junction bases not matched to a gene: 9. Germline V lookup: CDR1 KGHSH, CDR2 LQKENI. The CDR3 nucleotides read TGTGCCAGCTCACCGAACTCGGGACAGGGCGGCACCATATATTTT. Translation gives CASSPNSGQGGTIYF.

V usage is TRBV18 and J usage is TRBJ2-7, with D possibly matching TRBD2 (6 bases). The V and J ends lost 2 bases and 7 bases respectively, with 9 bases between them. Germline V gene data show CDR1 as KGHSH and CDR2 as LQKENI. CDR3 size: 12 residues. CDR3 residues: CASSPTGVEQYF. CDR3 bases: TGTGCCAGCTCACCAACGGGGGTAGAGCAGTACTTC.

The chain joins TRBV7-2 to TRBJ1-5; perhaps TRBD1 as D (6 bases). Per the germline V gene, CDR1 is SGHTA and CDR2 is FQGNSA. Trimming took off 5 bases at V and 1 base at J, with 12 bases between the two ends. The CDR3 sequence is 15 residues long. CDR3 region: CASSLQGQSNQPQHF. CDR3 DNA: TGTGCCAGCAGCCTACAGGGTCAGAGCAATCAGCCCCAGCATTTT.

The genes are TRBV30 and TRBJ1-5, with D possibly being TRBD1 (5 bases). V lost 0 bases, J lost 9 bases, and 18 bases lay in between. Per germline, CDR1 GTSNPN and CDR2 SVGIG (reference sequence). The CDR3 spans 15 residues. CDR3 sequence reads: CAWSVPAGQGGPQHF. The CDR3 coding sequence is TGTGCCTGGAGTGTACCTGCAGGGCAAGGTGGGCCCCAGCATTTT.

The CDR3 protein is CASSVSTGTGIWALDQETQYF. In nucleotides, the CDR3 is TGTGCCAGCAGCGTGTCGACAGGGACAGGGATCTGGGCCCTCGACCAAGAGACCCAGTACTTC. V gene TRBV9 combines with J gene TRBJ2-5, with TRBD1 identical over 9 bases. The length of the CDR3 is 21 residues. Germline assignment: CDR1 SGDLS and CDR2 YYNGEE. The J segment lost 0 bases and the V segment lost 2 bases, leaving 20 bases of the junction unmatched. The whole variable domain, remainder taken from reference TRBV9 and TRBJ2-5, is DSGVTQTPKHLITATGQRVTLRCSPRSGDLSVYWYQQSLDQGLQFLIQYYNGEERAKGNILERFSAQQFPDLHSELNLSSLELGDSALYFCASSVSTGTGIWALDQETQYFGPGTRLLVL.

CDR3 in amino acids: CASSKGQGEGSTEAFF. The CDR3 bases are TGCGCCAGCAGCAAGGGACAGGGGGAGGGGAGCACTGAAGCTTTCTTT. The rearrangement joins TRBV5-1 to TRBJ1-1, with 11 bases aligning to TRBD1. The V gene's germline CDR1 is SGHRS and CDR2 YFSETQ. With V trimmed by 4 bases and J by 4 bases, 9 bases remained unmatched. The CDR3 has 16 amino acids. The variable domain in full, completed from reference TRBV5-1 and TRBJ1-1, reads KAGVTQTPRYLIKTRGQQVTLSCSPISGHRSVSWYQQTPGQGLQFLFEYFSETQRNKGNFPGRFSGRQFSNSRSEMNVSTLELGDSALYLCASSKGQGEGSTEAFFGQGTRLTVV.

The V call is TRBV2, the J call TRBJ2-2, with 15 bases aligning to TRBD2. Looked up from germline, CDR1 is SNHLY and CDR2 is FYNNEI. The junction had 7 bases not matched to a gene; V was cut back by 10 bases and J by 1 base. The CDR3 length is 17 residues. The CDR3 here is CAIRTSGGAGNTGELFF. The CDR3, as DNA: TGTGCCATCCGGACTAGCGGGGGGGCTGGGAACACCGGGGAGCTGTTTTTT.

V gene TRBV27 combines with J gene TRBJ1-5, with D maybe TRBD1 (5 bases). The CDR3 is made up of 13 amino acids. Germline values: CDR1 MNHEY, CDR2 SMNVEV (reference sequence). V dropped 10 bases and J dropped 5 bases, with 15 bases sitting between them. CDR3 coding DNA: TGTGCCATCCGGAGGAGGGGCCATCAGCCCCAGCATTTT. Its translation: CAIRRRGHQPQHF.

This CDR3 is CASSLSGALSGNTIYF. As DNA, the CDR3 is TGTGCCAGCTCACTTTCGGGTGCGCTCTCTGGAAACACCATATATTTT. The chain combines TRBV18 with TRBJ1-3, with D hard to call. The CDR3 sequence is 16 residues long. Germline V gene sequence: CDR1 KGHSH, CDR2 LQKENI. V was clipped by 4 bases and J by 0 bases, with 13 bases between them.

The rearrangement uses TRBV7-6 and TRBJ2-5; 7 nucleotides agree with TRBD1. V lost 4 bases and J lost 2; bases outside the gene matches: 13. This CDR3 has 17 amino acids. Germline V lookup: CDR1 SGHVS, CDR2 FNYEAQ. In DNA, the CDR3 is TGTGCCAGCAGCTCGGATATAGTCGTGGGACAGCAAGAGACCCAGTACTTC. Translation gives CASSSDIVVGQQETQYF. Filled out from reference TRBV7-6 and TRBJ2-5, the complete variable domain reads GAGVSQSPRYKVTKRGQDVALRCDPISGHVSLYWYRQALGQGPEFLTYFNYEAQQDKSGLPNDRFSAERPEGSISTLTIQRTEQRDSAMYRCASSSDIVVGQQETQYFGPGTRLLVL.